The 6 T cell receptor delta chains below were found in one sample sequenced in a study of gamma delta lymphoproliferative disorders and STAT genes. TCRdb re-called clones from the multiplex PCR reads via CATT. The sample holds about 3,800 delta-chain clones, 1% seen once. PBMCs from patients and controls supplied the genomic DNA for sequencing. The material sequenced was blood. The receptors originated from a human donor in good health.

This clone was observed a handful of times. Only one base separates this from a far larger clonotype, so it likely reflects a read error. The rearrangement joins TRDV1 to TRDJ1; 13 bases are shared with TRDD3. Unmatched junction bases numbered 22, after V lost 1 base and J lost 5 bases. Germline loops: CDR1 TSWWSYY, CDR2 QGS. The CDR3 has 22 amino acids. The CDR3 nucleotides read TGTGCTCTTGGGGAACCCTCCCCCTTCCCGTTTACTGGGGGATACGGCAGAGATAAACTCATCTTT. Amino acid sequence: CALGEPSPFPFTGGYGRDKLIF.

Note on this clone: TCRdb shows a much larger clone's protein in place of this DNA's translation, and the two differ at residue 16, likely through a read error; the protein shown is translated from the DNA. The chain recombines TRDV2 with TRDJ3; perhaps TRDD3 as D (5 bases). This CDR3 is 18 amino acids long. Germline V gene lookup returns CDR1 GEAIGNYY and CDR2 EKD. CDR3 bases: TGTGCCTGTGACACCGCGGGGGTCAGCTCCTGGGACACCCGACAGGTGTTTTTC. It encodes CACDTAGVSSWDTRQVFF.

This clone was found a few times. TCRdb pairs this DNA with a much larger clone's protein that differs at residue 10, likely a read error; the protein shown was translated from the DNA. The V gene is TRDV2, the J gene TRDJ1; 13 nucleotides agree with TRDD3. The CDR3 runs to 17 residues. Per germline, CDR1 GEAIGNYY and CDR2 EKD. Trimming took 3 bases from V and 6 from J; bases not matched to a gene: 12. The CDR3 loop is CACDRLGDTLRSHKLIF. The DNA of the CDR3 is TGTGCCTGTGACCGACTGGGGGATACGCTGCGAAGTCATAAACTCATCTTT.

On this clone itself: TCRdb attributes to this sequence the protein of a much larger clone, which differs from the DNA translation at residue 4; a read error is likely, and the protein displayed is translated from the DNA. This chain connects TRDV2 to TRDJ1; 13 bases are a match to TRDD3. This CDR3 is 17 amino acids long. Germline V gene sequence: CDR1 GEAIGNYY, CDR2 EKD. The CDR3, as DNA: TGTGCCTGTGGCACCCTACTGGGGGATACGGGCACCGATAAACTCATCTTT. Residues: CACGTLLGDTGTDKLIF.

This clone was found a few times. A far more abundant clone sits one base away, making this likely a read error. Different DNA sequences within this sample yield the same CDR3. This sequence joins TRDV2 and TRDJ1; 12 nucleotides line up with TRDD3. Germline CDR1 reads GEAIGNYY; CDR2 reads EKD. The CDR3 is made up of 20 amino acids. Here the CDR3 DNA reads TGTGCCTGTGACACCGTCGATACCACTGGGGGATACCCGGGCGCCGATAAGCTCATCTTT. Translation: CACDTVDTTGGYPGADKLIF.

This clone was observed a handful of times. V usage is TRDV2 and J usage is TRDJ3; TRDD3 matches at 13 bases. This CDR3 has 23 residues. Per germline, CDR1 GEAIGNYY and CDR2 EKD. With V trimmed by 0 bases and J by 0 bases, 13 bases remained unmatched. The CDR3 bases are TGTGCCTGTGACACCGGAGGAACTACTGGGGGATACGGTAGCTCCTGGGACACCCGACAGATGTTTTTC. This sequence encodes CACDTGGTTGGYGSSWDTRQMFF.